This TCR beta chain came from a study of blood T cell repertoires in COVID-19. Method: immunoSEQ multiplex PCR; TCRdb's copy keeps in-frame clones and lacks some. Of around 130,000 clones in the sample, roughly 86% were seen once. This clone was counted once. This CDR3 contains 15 residues. Trimming cost V 5 bases and J 2 bases; bases outside gene matches: 7. Germline V gene sequence: CDR1 MDHEN, CDR2 SYDVKM. The rearrangement uses TRBV28 and TRBJ2-7; 9 nucleotides line up with TRBD1. This TCR came from a human donor in a cohort sampled during active COVID-19. Sequenced material: peripheral blood. The CDR3 region has the DNA TGTGCCAGCAGTCTCCGACAGGGGGGGGCCTACGAGCAGTACTTC. Translation gives CASSLRQGGAYEQYF.